This paragraph covers one TCR beta chain sequence. As yet, its antigen is unknown. Primers: 60 Vbeta forward and 13 Jbeta reverse. Profiled with immunoSEQ multiplex PCR; TCRdb holds only in-frame clones, not every one. The sample has around 84,000 clones. Trimming took 4 bases from V and 3 from J, leaving 13 bases between them. The germline gives CDR1 LGHNA, CDR2 YNFKEQ. CDR3 length: 14 residues. This sample is part of a study of cytomegalovirus exposure and HLA in healthy donors. General study points: A later analysis found common viral pathogens apparently linked to several of the most significant clusters.

The gene calls are TRBV4-2 and TRBJ2-7; D gene unclear. Sample: PBMCs. The TCR originated in a young man in good health and CMV-seronegative. For the CDR3, the DNA is TGTGCCAGCAGCCCATCAGGTCCCTTCTACGAGCAGTACTTC. Its translation is CASSPSGPFYEQYF.